This TCR beta chain stems from a study of blood T cell repertoires in COVID-19. Clones were sequenced by immunoSEQ multiplex PCR, and TCRdb holds only the in-frame ones, with some missing. The sample has approximately 190,000 clones, around four fifths seen once; the top ten hold about an eighth. The sequence was collected from a man aged 25 to 45 with active or convalescent COVID-19. Input material: peripheral blood.

Here the CDR3 DNA reads TGTGCCAGCAGCAAACCCGCGGGGGGGCGTAATACGCAGTATTTT. Translating it yields CASSKPAGGRNTQYF. V gene TRBV7-3 combines with J gene TRBJ2-3; 9 nucleotides align to TRBD2. This CDR3 comprises 15 residues. Germline trimming cut 5 bases from V and 7 bases from J; bases unmatched to any gene: 10. Germline CDR1 SGHTA, CDR2 FQGTGA. Complete variable domain (other parts from reference TRBV7-3 and TRBJ2-3): GAGVSQTPSNKVTEKGKYVELRCDPISGHTALYWYRQSLGQGPEFLIYFQGTGAADDSGLPNDRFFAVRPEGSVSTLKIQRTERGDSAVYLCASSKPAGGRNTQYFGPGTRLTVL.